Listed below are T cell receptor beta chains from one sample, sequenced in a study of cytomegalovirus exposure and HLA in healthy donors. The assay was immunoSEQ multiplex PCR, and TCRdb's table has in-frame clones only and misses some. This repertoire shows 200,000 to 250,000 clones, approximately 80% found once; its top ten account for less than 3.5%. The sample consisted of PBMCs. Source of these receptors: a woman aged 30 to 39 in good health and CMV-seronegative. CDR3s include the opening cysteine and the closing phenylalanine or tryptophan. A D gene is named only where the DNA matches it firmly. A row's size may be missing; if present it is once, few, many or a size class.

v_gene	abundance	d_gene	j_gene	CDR3aa	CDR3nt
TRBV28	-	-	TRBJ2-3	CAINLGGDTDTQYF	TGTGCCATCAACCTCGGGGGAGACACAGATACGCAGTATTTT
TRBV4-1	few	-	TRBJ2-3	CASSLPGAGASTDTQYF	TGCGCCAGCAGCCTCCCTGGGGCAGGGGCTAGCACAGATACGCAGTATTTT
TRBV27	-	TRBD1	TRBJ1-2	CASSKNRDRDYGYPF	TGTGCCAGCAGTAAAAATAGGGACAGGGACTATGGCTACCCCTTC
TRBV19	-	-	TRBJ2-7	CASSSRGWAYEQYF	TGTGCCAGTAGTAGCAGGGGCTGGGCTTACGAGCAGTACTTC
TRBV11-1	-	-	TRBJ1-5	CASSLARGAPQHF	TGTGCCAGCAGCTTAGCGCGGGGGGCGCCCCAGCATTTT
TRBV7-9	-	-	TRBJ1-2	CASSLVQGYGYTF	TGTGCCAGCAGCTTAGTCCAGGGGTATGGCTACACCTTC
TRBV6-6	-	-	TRBJ1-2	CASSYSIEGYTF	TGTGCCAGCAGTTACTCGATTGAGGGCTACACCTTC
TRBV6-1	few	-	TRBJ2-3	CASSVRRGTSTDTQYF	TGTGCCAGCAGTGTACGGAGGGGCACTAGCACAGATACGCAGTATTTT
TRBV6-6	-	-	TRBJ2-4	CASSYSSAGGENIQYF	TGTGCCAGCAGTTACTCGAGCGCAGGAGGGGAAAACATTCAGTACTTC
TRBV6-1	-	-	TRBJ2-2	CASSGSSGELFF	TGTGCCAGCAGTGGTTCGTCCGGGGAGCTGTTTTTT
TRBV5-3	-	TRBD1	TRBJ2-7	CARSRLGTEDEQYF	TGTGCCAGAAGCCGTCTGGGGACAGAGGACGAGCAGTACTTC
TRBV13	-	TRBD1	TRBJ1-2	CASSLGPGGDGYTF	TGTGCCAGCAGCTTAGGCCCAGGGGGCGATGGCTACACCTTC
TRBV18	-	-	TRBJ2-1	CASSPPPSDYNEQFF	TGTGCCAGCTCACCACCCCCTAGCGACTACAATGAGCAGTTCTTC
TRBV25-1	-	-	TRBJ2-7	CASSDSRDSSYEQYF	TGTGCCAGCAGCGACTCGCGGGACAGCTCCTACGAGCAGTACTTC
TRBV6-1	-	TRBD2	TRBJ2-7	CASSKREGGDEQYF	TGTGCCAGCAGCAAGCGGGAGGGCGGGGACGAGCAGTACTTC
TRBV18	-	-	TRBJ2-5	CASSPRTETQYF	TGTGCCAGCTCACCTCGGACTGAGACCCAGTACTTC
TRBV7-9	-	TRBD1	TRBJ2-1	CASSPGQVNNEQFF	TGTGCCAGCAGCCCGGGACAGGTGAACAATGAGCAGTTCTTC
TRBV19	-	-	TRBJ1-5	CASSIQDVQPQHF	TGTGCCAGTAGTATTCAGGATGTTCAGCCCCAGCATTTT
TRBV7-9	-	-	TRBJ1-1	CASSSWARGENTEAFF	TGTGCCAGCAGCTCGTGGGCGCGGGGGGAGAACACTGAAGCTTTCTTT
TRBV10-3	-	TRBD1	TRBJ1-6	CAITRDSEDSPLHF	TGTGCCATCACCCGGGACAGCGAAGATTCACCCCTCCACTTT
TRBV9	-	-	TRBJ1-1	CASSPPHSHERAFF	TGTGCCAGCAGCCCTCCCCACAGCCATGAAAGGGCTTTCTTT
TRBV15	-	TRBD2	TRBJ2-3	CATSRESKALYSGGGDTQYF	TGTGCCACCAGCAGAGAATCCAAGGCCCTTTATAGCGGGGGCGGGGATACGCAGTATTTT
TRBV29-1	-	TRBD1	TRBJ1-4	CSAWTGREKLFF	TGCAGCGCCTGGACAGGGCGCGAAAAACTGTTTTTT
TRBV7-9	few	-	TRBJ1-1	CASSLLRGLEAFF	TGTGCCAGCAGCTTACTGAGGGGGTTAGAGGCTTTCTTT
TRBV27	-	-	TRBJ2-7	CASSRGRTYEQYF	TGTGCCAGCAGCCGCGGAAGAACCTACGAGCAGTACTTC
TRBV7-9	-	TRBD2	TRBJ2-7	CASSDYTGGSSYEQYF	TGTGCCAGCAGCGACTATACGGGGGGGAGCTCCTACGAGCAGTACTTC
TRBV6-5	-	-	TRBJ2-3	CAAPRGTQYF	TGTGCCGCCCCTAGGGGGACGCAGTATTTT
TRBV5-1	-	-	TRBJ1-4	CASSSGQINEKLFF	TGCGCCAGCAGCTCCGGACAGATTAATGAAAAACTGTTTTTT
TRBV27	-	TRBD1	TRBJ1-6	CASGPGGISPLHF	TGTGCCAGCGGCCCAGGGGGGATTTCACCCCTCCACTTT
TRBV18	-	-	TRBJ1-1	CASSPRGWDTEAFF	TGTGCCAGCTCACCACGGGGCTGGGACACTGAAGCTTTCTTT
TRBV5-1	-	TRBD1	TRBJ1-6	CASSFSTAGQGNSPLHF	TGCGCCAGCAGCTTTTCGACCGCGGGACAGGGAAATTCACCCCTCCACTTT
TRBV5-1	-	-	TRBJ2-3	CASSLAGSYTQYF	TGCGCCAGCAGCTTGGCCGGGAGTTATACGCAGTATTTT
TRBV29-1	once	TRBD1	TRBJ1-1	CSGDRDRGKAFF	TGCAGCGGAGACCGGGACAGGGGAAAAGCTTTCTTT
TRBV6-5	-	TRBD2	TRBJ2-1	CASSRRLAGGYEQFF	TGTGCCAGCAGTCGCCGACTAGCGGGAGGGTATGAGCAGTTCTTC
TRBV7-8	-	-	TRBJ1-5	CASSLSGGAGQPQHF	TGTGCCAGCAGCTTGAGCGGAGGGGCGGGTCAGCCCCAGCATTTT
TRBV5-4	-	TRBD1	TRBJ1-2	CASSLTGGFGYTF	TGTGCCAGCAGCTTGACAGGGGGCTTTGGCTACACCTTC
TRBV2	-	TRBD2	TRBJ2-5	CASSEGLGGSWETQYF	TGTGCCAGCAGTGAGGGGCTTGGCGGGAGTTGGGAGACCCAGTACTTC
TRBV5-6	few	-	TRBJ2-7	CASSLGQIGYEQYF	TGTGCCAGCAGCTTGGGACAAATCGGCTACGAGCAGTACTTC
TRBV7-8	-	TRBD2	TRBJ2-7	CASSPRGTSIDWGLDEQYF	TGTGCCAGCAGCCCTAGAGGGACTAGCATTGATTGGGGGCTCGACGAGCAGTACTTC
TRBV28	-	-	TRBJ1-5	CASSLGLYSNQPQHF	TGTGCCAGCAGTTTGGGACTATATAGCAATCAGCCCCAGCATTTT
TRBV9	-	TRBD1	TRBJ1-2	CASSVVSGGGQGYGYTF	TGTGCCAGCAGCGTAGTTTCCGGAGGGGGCCAAGGGTATGGCTACACCTTC
TRBV4-2	-	-	TRBJ2-7	CASSQVGGTYEQYF	TGTGCCAGCAGCCAAGTTGGTGGGACTTACGAGCAGTACTTC
TRBV7-9	-	TRBD1	TRBJ1-2	CASSYRDSHYGYTF	TGTGCCAGCAGTTATCGGGACAGTCACTATGGCTACACCTTC
TRBV6-1	-	TRBD1	TRBJ2-7	CATDRDFYEQYF	TGTGCCACCGACAGGGATTTCTACGAGCAGTACTTC
TRBV28	-	-	TRBJ1-4	CASTLVRGLEEKLFF	TGTGCCAGCACCCTTGTCAGGGGCTTAGAAGAAAAACTGTTTTTT
TRBV11-3	-	-	TRBJ1-5	CASYQYPTGPTVNQPQHF	TGTGCCAGCTACCAATACCCGACAGGTCCCACCGTCAATCAGCCCCAGCATTTT
TRBV29-1	-	-	TRBJ1-2	CSVESGVRQGYGYTF	TGCAGCGTTGAGTCAGGCGTTCGACAAGGCTATGGCTACACCTTC
TRBV30	-	TRBD1	TRBJ2-7	CAWSRDRPYEQYF	TGTGCCTGGAGTAGGGACAGGCCCTACGAGCAGTACTTC
TRBV30	-	-	TRBJ2-5	CAWDVGSETQYF	TGTGCCTGGGATGTCGGGAGCGAGACCCAGTACTTC
TRBV29-1	-	-	TRBJ2-7	CSVGTDYEQYF	TGCAGCGTTGGGACAGACTACGAGCAGTACTTC
TRBV5-1	-	TRBD1	TRBJ2-2	CASSWTGYTGELFF	TGCGCCAGCAGCTGGACAGGGTACACCGGGGAGCTGTTTTTT
TRBV7-6	once	-	TRBJ2-2	CASSQRMGTGELFF	TGTGCCAGCAGCCAGAGGATGGGCACCGGGGAGCTGTTTTTT